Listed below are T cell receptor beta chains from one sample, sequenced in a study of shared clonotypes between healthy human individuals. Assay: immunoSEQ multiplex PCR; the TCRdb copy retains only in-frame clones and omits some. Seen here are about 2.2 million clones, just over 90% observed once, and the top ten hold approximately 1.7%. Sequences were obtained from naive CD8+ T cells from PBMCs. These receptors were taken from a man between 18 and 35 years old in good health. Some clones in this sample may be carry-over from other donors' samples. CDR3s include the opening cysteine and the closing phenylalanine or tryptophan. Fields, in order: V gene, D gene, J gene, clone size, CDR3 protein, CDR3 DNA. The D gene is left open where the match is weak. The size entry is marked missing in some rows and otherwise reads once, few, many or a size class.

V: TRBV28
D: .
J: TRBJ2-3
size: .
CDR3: CASLRLGSLEDTQYF
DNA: TGTGCCAGCCTACGCCTCGGATCCCTTGAAGATACGCAGTATTTT

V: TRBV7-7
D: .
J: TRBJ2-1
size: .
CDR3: CASSLDSSSYNEQFF
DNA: TGTGCCAGCAGCTTAGATTCCAGCTCCTACAATGAGCAGTTCTTC

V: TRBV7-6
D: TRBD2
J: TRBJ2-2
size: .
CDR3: CASSSSLDLAGEDTGELFF
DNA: TGTGCCAGCAGCTCCTCTCTGGATCTGGCGGGAGAGGACACCGGGGAGCTGTTTTTT

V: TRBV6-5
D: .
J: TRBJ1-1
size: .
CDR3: CASSRGGMANTEAFF
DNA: TGTGCCAGCAGCCGCGGGGGGATGGCGAACACTGAAGCTTTCTTT

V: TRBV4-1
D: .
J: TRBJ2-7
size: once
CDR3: CASSQVGSPQYF
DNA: TGCGCCAGCAGCCAAGTCGGATCCCCGCAGTACTTC

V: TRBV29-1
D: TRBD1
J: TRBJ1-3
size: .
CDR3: CSVDEPDRGSGNTIYF
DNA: TGCAGCGTTGACGAACCGGACAGGGGGTCTGGAAACACCATATATTTT

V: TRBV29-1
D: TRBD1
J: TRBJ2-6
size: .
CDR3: CSVPDRAGANVLTF
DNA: TGCAGCGTGCCCGACAGGGCTGGGGCCAACGTCCTGACTTTC

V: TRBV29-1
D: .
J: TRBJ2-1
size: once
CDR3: CSVPLRYNEQFF
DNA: TGCAGCGTCCCCCTCCGTTACAATGAGCAGTTCTTC

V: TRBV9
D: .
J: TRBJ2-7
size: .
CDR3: CASSVDQGTNYEQYF
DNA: TGTGCCAGCAGCGTAGATCAGGGCACGAACTACGAGCAGTACTTC

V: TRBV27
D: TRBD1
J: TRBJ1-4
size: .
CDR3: CASSPISTGGVEKLFF
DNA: TGTGCCAGCAGTCCCATCTCGACAGGGGGAGTTGAAAAACTGTTTTTT

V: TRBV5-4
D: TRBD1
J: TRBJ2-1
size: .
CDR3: CASSAPGRGYDEQFF
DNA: TGTGCCAGCAGCGCCCCGGGCAGGGGGTACGATGAGCAGTTCTTC

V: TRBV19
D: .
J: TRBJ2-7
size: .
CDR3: CASSSGLNYEQYF
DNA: TGTGCCAGTAGTTCGGGACTGAACTACGAGCAGTACTTC

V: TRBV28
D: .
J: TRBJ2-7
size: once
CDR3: CASSLQINYEQYF
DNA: TGTGCCAGCAGTTTGCAGATAAACTACGAGCAGTACTTC

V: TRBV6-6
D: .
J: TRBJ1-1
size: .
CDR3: CASSYSGEDTEAFF
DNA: TGTGCCAGCAGTTACTCGGGGGAGGACACTGAAGCTTTCTTT

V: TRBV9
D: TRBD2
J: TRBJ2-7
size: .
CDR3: CASSSHSGSSYEQYF
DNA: TGTGCCAGCAGCTCTCATAGCGGGAGCTCCTACGAGCAGTACTTC

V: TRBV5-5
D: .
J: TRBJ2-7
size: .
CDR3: CASSPHQVSYEQYF
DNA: TGTGCCAGCAGCCCACACCAAGTCTCCTACGAGCAGTACTTC

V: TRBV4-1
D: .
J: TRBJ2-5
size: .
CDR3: CASSQVLHLGQETQYF
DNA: TGCGCCAGCAGCCAAGTACTTCACCTGGGACAAGAGACCCAGTACTTC

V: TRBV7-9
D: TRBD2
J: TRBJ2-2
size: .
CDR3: CASSTGGLAGVYTGELFF
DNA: TGTGCCAGCAGCACCGGCGGACTAGCGGGAGTTTACACCGGGGAGCTGTTTTTT

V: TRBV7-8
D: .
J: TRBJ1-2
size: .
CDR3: CASSLQAYGYTF
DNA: TGTGCCAGCAGCTTACAGGCCTATGGCTACACCTTC

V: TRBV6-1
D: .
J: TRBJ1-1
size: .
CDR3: CASRDTMNTEAFF
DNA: TGTGCCAGCCGGGACACCATGAACACTGAAGCTTTCTTT

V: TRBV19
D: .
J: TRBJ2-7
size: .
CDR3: CASRGESGEQYF
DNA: TGTGCCAGCCGCGGGGAAAGCGGCGAGCAGTACTTC

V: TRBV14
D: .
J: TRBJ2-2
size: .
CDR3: CASSPTAVSGELFF
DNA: TGTGCCAGCAGCCCCACAGCAGTCAGCGGGGAGCTGTTTTTT

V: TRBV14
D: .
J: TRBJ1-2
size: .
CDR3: CASSQGRVTYGYTF
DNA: TGTGCCAGCAGCCAAGGCCGGGTGACCTATGGCTACACCTTC

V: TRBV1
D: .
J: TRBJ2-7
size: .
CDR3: CTSSLPGLAYEQYF
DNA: TGCACCAGCAGCCTACCGGGACTGGCTTACGAGCAGTACTTC

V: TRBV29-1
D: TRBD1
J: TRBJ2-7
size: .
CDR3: CSVATGGDYEQYF
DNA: TGCAGCGTTGCGACAGGGGGCGACTACGAGCAGTACTTC

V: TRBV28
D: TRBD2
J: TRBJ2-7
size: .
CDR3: CASSPLRLAGSEYEQYF
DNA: TGTGCCAGCAGTCCATTGAGACTAGCGGGATCCGAGTACGAGCAGTACTTC

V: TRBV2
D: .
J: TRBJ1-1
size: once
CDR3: CASRGRSRGALNTEAFF
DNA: TGTGCCAGCAGGGGTCGGTCCCGCGGGGCGTTGAACACTGAAGCTTTCTTT

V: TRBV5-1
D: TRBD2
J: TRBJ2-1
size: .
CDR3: CASSQGLAGYNEQFF
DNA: TGCGCCAGCAGCCAGGGTCTAGCGGGATACAATGAGCAGTTCTTC

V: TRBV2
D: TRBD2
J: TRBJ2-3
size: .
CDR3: CASSELMDGTSGRAPDTQYF
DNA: TGTGCCAGCAGTGAATTGATGGATGGGACTAGCGGGAGGGCCCCAGATACGCAGTATTTT

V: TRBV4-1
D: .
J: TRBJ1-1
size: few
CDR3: CASSQVQGSTEAFF
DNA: TGCGCCAGCAGCCAAGTTCAAGGGAGTACTGAAGCTTTCTTT